The rows below give T cell receptor beta chains drawn from one sample of a study of T cell responses to AZD1222 COVID-19 vaccine. Assay used: immunoSEQ multiplex PCR; TCRdb lists only in-frame clones, some missing. The sample records more than 35,000 clones, roughly 75% being singletons. Material: peripheral blood, obtained 28 days after the second dose of the MenACWY control vaccine. Every receptor here comes from an adult who received the MenACWY meningococcal vaccine as a control. Both conserved end residues are trimmed from each CDR3. Fields, in order: V gene, J gene, CDR3 protein.

V: TRBV9; J: TRBJ1-3; CDR3: ASSPWTGIGNTIY
V: TRBV3-1/TRBV3-2; J: TRBJ1-2; CDR3: ASSLGQGAYYGYT
V: TRBV14; J: TRBJ1-1; CDR3: ASSQERNTEAF
V: TRBV5-4; J: TRBJ2-3; CDR3: AGGQGAQDTQY
V: TRBV12-5; J: TRBJ1-2; CDR3: ASGLPRGDGYT
V: TRBV30; J: TRBJ1-1; CDR3: AWSPGQSTEAF
V: TRBV5-1; J: TRBJ2-5; CDR3: ASRGRSGRQHPQETQY
V: TRBV14; J: TRBJ1-4; CDR3: ASSQVTGINEKLF
V: TRBV6-5; J: TRBJ2-5; CDR3: ASSQFIGKTQY
V: TRBV2; J: TRBJ1-5; CDR3: ASTRGYSNQPQH
V: TRBV13; J: TRBJ1-1; CDR3: ASSPGTREAF
V: TRBV18; J: TRBJ1-2; CDR3: ASSGQPYYGYT
V: TRBV4-1; J: TRBJ1-6; CDR3: ASSQDFGQEGRGGSPLH
V: TRBV5-1; J: TRBJ1-5; CDR3: ASSLWGGGNQPQH
V: TRBV3-1/TRBV3-2; J: TRBJ2-3; CDR3: ASSQARQGTDTQY
V: TRBV5-1; J: TRBJ2-1; CDR3: ASSLGGGSYNEQF
V: TRBV18; J: TRBJ1-5; CDR3: ASSHQGSYQPQH
V: TRBV11-2; J: TRBJ1-2; CDR3: ASSSSPPGQGNYGYT
V: TRBV14; J: TRBJ2-7; CDR3: ASSRVQYEQY
V: TRBV16; J: TRBJ1-5; CDR3: ASRTGDSNQPQH
V: TRBV4-1; J: TRBJ2-1; CDR3: ASSQGLAGVNEQF